The next 5 T cell receptor beta chains were all read from a single sample in a study of T cell repertoires in cytomegalovirus infection. Their specific antigens are unknown. From the reads, TCRdb called clonotypes with MiXCR, one entry per CDR3 protein. This sample has more than 110,000 distinct CDR3 sequences; 32% occur once, and the top ten carry 45% to 55%. The sample was CD8+ T cells from cultured PBMCs, taken from culture after CMV antigen stimulation. The source of these receptors is a human donor in good health (CMV status not recorded). Some clones in this sample may be carry-over from other donors' samples.

In DNA form, the CDR3 reads TGTGCCAGCAGTTTTTCTGACACAAACAATCAGCCCCAGCATTTT. Translated: CASSFSDTNNQPQHF. The rearrangement links TRBV12-3 or TRBV12-4 to TRBJ1-5; D uncertain. V lost 3 bases and J 3 bases, leaving 12 bases between the germline ends. The CDR3 spans 15 residues.

By frequency in the sample, this clonotype is medium-sized (0.01 to 0.1%). The junction shows a germline mismatch at one end, possibly a read error. The chain links TRBV7-2 to TRBJ2-5; 9 positions match TRBD2. This CDR3 contains 14 residues. Germline assignment: CDR1 SGHTA and CDR2 FQGNSA. As DNA, the CDR3 is TGTGCCAGCAGCTGGGGACTAGCCCAAGAGTCCCAGTACTTC. It specifies CASSWGLAQESQYF.

There are a few counts of this clonotype. J is TRBJ2-7 and V is TRBV5-4; D is undetermined. V was trimmed by 4 bases and J by 0 bases, leaving 11 bases between them. This CDR3 region has 14 residues. CDR1 and CDR2 (germline): SGHNT, YYREEE (reference sequence). Here the CDR3 reads CASSPLGISYEQYF. CDR3 DNA: TGTGCCAGCAGCCCACTGGGGATCTCCTACGAGCAGTACTTC.

The genes are TRBV4-1 and TRBJ2-5; TRBD1 is a possible D gene (6 bases). V was pared by 2 bases and J by 5 bases, with 9 bases between. This CDR3 spans 13 amino acids. Germline V gene lookup returns CDR1 MGHRA and CDR2 YSYEKL. This CDR3 reads CASSQTGWETQYF. The CDR3 DNA reads as TGCGCCAGCAGCCAAACAGGGTGGGAGACCCAGTACTTC.

There are many counts of this clonotype. This chain links TRBV7-8 with TRBJ1-3; D ambiguous. The V gene's germline CDR1 is SGHVS and CDR2 FQNEAQ. Trimming removed 5 bases from V and 4 bases from J, with 18 bases in between. The CDR3 length is 16 residues. The CDR3 sequence: CASSPTWRPLGNTIYF. The CDR3 DNA reads TGTGCCAGCAGCCCCACCTGGCGGCCATTGGGAAACACCATATATTTT.